The sequence of this T cell receptor beta chain was determined in a study of control samples from healthy donors and cancer patients. Trimming removed 1 base from V and 4 bases from J, with 4 bases in between. Germline V gene sequence: CDR1 MNHNS, CDR2 SASEGT. The length of the CDR3 is 13 residues. Sequencing used immunoSEQ multiplex PCR; TCRdb keeps in-frame clones, though not all of them. Of some 150,000 clones listed, approximately 94% are singletons. The sequencing input was PBMCs. This clonotype was sampled from a man aged 55 to 70 with colorectal cancer. This sequence joins TRBV6-1 and TRBJ2-2; no reliable D call. CDR3 bases: TGTGCCAGCAGTGAAGGTGTCACCGGGGAGCTGTTTTTT. Translated: CASSEGVTGELFF.